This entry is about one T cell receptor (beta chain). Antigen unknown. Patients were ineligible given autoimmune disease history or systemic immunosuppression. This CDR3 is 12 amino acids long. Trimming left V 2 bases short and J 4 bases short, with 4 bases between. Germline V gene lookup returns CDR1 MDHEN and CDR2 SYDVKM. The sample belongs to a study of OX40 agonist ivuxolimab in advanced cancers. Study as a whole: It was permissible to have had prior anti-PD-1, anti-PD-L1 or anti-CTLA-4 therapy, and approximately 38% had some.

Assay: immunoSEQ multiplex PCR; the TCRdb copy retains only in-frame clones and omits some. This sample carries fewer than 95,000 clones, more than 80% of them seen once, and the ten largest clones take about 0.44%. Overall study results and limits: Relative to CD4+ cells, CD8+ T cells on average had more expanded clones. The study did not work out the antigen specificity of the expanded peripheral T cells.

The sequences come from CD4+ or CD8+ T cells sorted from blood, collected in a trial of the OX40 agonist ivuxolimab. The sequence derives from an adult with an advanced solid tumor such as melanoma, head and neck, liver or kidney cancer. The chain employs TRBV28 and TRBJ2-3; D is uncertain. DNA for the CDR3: TGTGCCAGCAGTTTAGTTGCAGATACGCAGTATTTT. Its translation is CASSLVADTQYF.